This T cell receptor beta chain was captured in a study of cytomegalovirus exposure and HLA in healthy donors (dated by TCRdb to 2017 to 2019). For the study in its entirety: An earlier analysis of about 530 of the donors reported over 250 Gb of sequence data and around 100 million unique TCR beta sequences obtained from approximately 180 million T cells. Around 330 gigabases of sequencing data and 70 million to 100 million unique TCR sequences made up an early release that covered several hundred HLA-typed donors. Of the 398 genotyped donors, approximately 81% were placed in the genetic ancestry cluster associated with self-reported Caucasian donors. The study aimed to test whether signatures of past pathogen exposure could be identified by cataloging public T cell receptors. The study used immunosequencing to profile the T cell repertoires of about 670 subjects and linked those repertoires to cytomegalovirus serostatus. Besides the first cohort of more than 650 subjects, a separate validation cohort made up of roughly 130 different subjects was used. High-throughput TCR immunosequencing, statistical association of individual TCRs with disease status, and machine learning were combined to predict cytomegalovirus infection status. To study patterns of TCR occurrence, a later analysis re-analyzed previously published TCR beta repertoires from more than 550 donors and added high-resolution HLA genotyping. In the later analysis, no new phenotypic data were used to find candidate immune exposures; instead, reliance was placed on TCR beta sequences and their occurrence across donors. To decide whether each TCR beta V gene segment behaved as functional or pseudogenic, an earlier analysis of approximately 600 of the donors relied on high-throughput TCR beta sequencing. Donor age, sex, ethnicity and CMV serostatus were compiled alongside the repertoire data. A later genetic analysis used genome-wide SNP genotypes for about 65% of the 666 donors, treating that subset as a discovery cohort. All discovery cohort repertoires had been generated on a single sequencing platform. HLA typing covered class I and class II loci at four-digit resolution. Typing coverage differed by locus: A, B, C, DRB1 and DQB1 were typed in about 629-640 donors, DQA1 in about 550, DPA1 in roughly 590, and DPB1 in just under 490. Roughly five DR-DQ haplotypes were handled as single units for association and clustering, since linkage in the cohort was strong. Across under 500 genotyped donors of the cohort, an average of roughly 250,000 unique TCR beta nucleotide sequences per donor were sequenced, and approximately 17% of those sequences were non-productive. On the study overall, not on this receptor specifically: In this cohort, only TCR beta chains were sequenced, and detectable features were limited by the absence of alpha or paired-chain data. Immune exposure information for the cohort was limited to CMV serostatus. A later genetic analysis associated a missense DCLRE1C variant with V-gene and J-gene trimming of TCR beta chains, and an independent cohort replicated the association. According to a later genetic analysis, donors in an Asian-associated ancestry cluster had fewer N-insertions in productive TCRs than the roughly 670-donor mean. In an earlier analysis of about 600 of the donors, most TCR beta V segments appeared in productive rearrangements about 90% or about 30% of the time, broadly matching IMGT annotations. The authors suggested that the approach could potentially be generalized to other disease states and immunological phenotypes. Strong co-occurrence of HLA alleles, especially DR and DQ, made assigning TCR associations to individual alleles difficult. Correlated functional status among segregating V segments might reflect linkage disequilibrium, but an unknown experimental factor could not be ruled out. HLA typing was unavailable for some donors at each locus, so association tests used only the typed subset. In a later analysis, most CMV-associated TCR beta chains were found to appear HLA-restricted, with HLA associations seemingly driven largely by CMV exposure. In a later analysis, 16,951 TCR beta sequences were associated with specific HLA alleles at a false discovery rate of 0.05. Some IMGT-functional V segments, including TRBV6-2 and TRBV6-3, could not be told apart with the 87-base-pair reads, so those segments were excluded. The classifier was reported to diagnose cytomegalovirus status with high specificity and sensitivity in both the original cohort and the validation cohort. Roughly 17 rarely observed V segments, including chromosome 9 orphons, were excluded from the earlier analysis of approximately 500 of the donors because counts were too low. The presence/absence analyses assumed that sequencing depth was roughly uniform across donors, and that assumption may not be true. In a later analysis, TCR association rates were found to vary across HLA loci, with the most associated TCRs seen for DRB1 alleles and the fewest for HLA-C alleles. The study listed 150 to 200 TCR beta chains as associated with cytomegalovirus. In a later analysis, HLA-associated TCR beta chains showed more clonal expansion and lower generation probabilities than non-associated chains that were equally common. Several of the top co-occurrence clusters appeared to be linked to parvovirus B19, influenza, CMV and Epstein-Barr virus, according to a later analysis. While some public TCRs were present in many individuals, most TCR sequences turned up only very rarely across donors. A cluster of highly shared sequence variants was judged likely to be a technical artifact of the sequencing pipeline. Three of the identified cytomegalovirus-associated TCR beta chains were confirmed in vitro to be specific for cytomegalovirus antigens. A further reported finding was that TCR beta sequences accurately predicted the HLA-A and HLA-B alleles for most subjects in the first cohort.

The cohort consisted of 600 to 700 healthy bone marrow donors. All cohort members were sampled while nominally healthy, although unrecorded immune exposures were likely present. The donor was CMV seropositive and belonged to the group of a few hundred seropositive cohort members. A peripheral blood sample was collected from each donor, and TCR beta sequencing was performed on peripheral blood mononuclear cells. The Qiagen DNeasy Blood Extraction Kit was used to extract genomic DNA from the blood cell samples. In regard to this clone: Its antigen has not been determined. Within one base of it there is no much larger clone, and no base qualities were kept.

The CDR3, cysteine through phenylalanine, is 15 amino acids long. Only the CDR3 region is kept as DNA, spanning 45 bases read in frame from base 1. Trimmed from V: 0 bases; trimmed from J: 10 bases; junction bases lacking a gene match: 6. CDR1 and CDR2 (SGDLS, YYNGEE) derive from the germline V gene. Library preparation was by the immunoSEQ multiplex PCR assay. For the multiplex PCR, a mixture combining 60 forward primers for TCR Vbeta segments and 13 reverse primers for TCR Jbeta segments was used. The CDR3 region of rearranged TCR beta genes was amplified from genomic DNA by a multiplex PCR assay. The Illumina HiSeq System was used to sequence the amplified TCR beta libraries as 87-base-pair reads. The study's own analysis went as follows. In a later analysis, around 80 million unique TCR beta chains were counted across the 500 to 850 repertoires, and roughly 10 million of these chains were shared by at least two donors. A nearest-neighbor algorithm error-corrected the raw reads and collapsed the reads into unique sequences, merging closely related sequences to remove PCR and sequencing errors. To assign V, D and J gene segments, CDR3 sequences were aligned to IMGT reference sequences. For a sequence to be retained, a match of at least six nucleotides to both a V gene segment and a J gene segment was required. A rearrangement counted as productive if the CDR3 had no stop codons and remained in frame with V and J, and every other rearrangement counted as non-productive. CDR3 was defined according to IMGT convention as the region running from the second conserved V-encoded cysteine to the conserved J-encoded phenylalanine. The earlier analysis of 587 of the donors excluded any sequence lacking an unambiguous match to a single V gene segment. An earlier analysis of 587 of the donors called V segments functional above 56.7% productive rearrangements and segregating when the between-donor standard deviation exceeded 5%. A statistical classification framework was built for diagnosing cytomegalovirus status from the catalog of TCR beta chain sequences. V and J gene assignment, in a later analysis, came from comparing TCR nucleotide sequences with IMGT/GENE-DB human TR gene sequences. A later analysis assigned CDR3 sequences and most-parsimonious VDJ recombination scenarios with the TCRdist pipeline. In a later analysis, each TCR beta chain was defined by its CDR3 amino acid sequence together with its V-gene family, and reads lacking a unique V-gene family were excluded. As a way to deal with suspected cross-contamination and a sequencing artifact, a later analysis dropped 500 to 700 nucleotide sequences that were highly shared and had low generation probability. In a later analysis, a clonal expansion index was calculated for each public chain from normalized within-repertoire ranks of inferred template counts. In a later analysis, generation probabilities were computed with a VDJ recombination model fitted to out-of-frame rearrangements, and the resulting probabilities were checked against IGoR. In a later analysis, hypergeometric tests were used to score TCR-TCR, TCR-HLA and TCR-CMV co-occurrence, with a repertoire-size bias correction applied to TCR pairs. False discovery rates were estimated in a later analysis by permuting HLA or CMV assignments 20 times. In a later analysis, co-occurring TCRs were grouped using DBSCAN, and TCRdist sequence similarity was added for clustering within HLA-allele-positive subsets. For co-occurrence clustering, repertoires with fewer than 30,000 or more than 120,000 public chains were excluded, along with roughly 5 repertoires with anomalous nucleotide sharing. The immuneACCESS repertoire file appears here via TCRdb, limited to in-frame rearrangements. These files lack a portion of the clones; in checked studies, under half of the deficit traces to unresolved V genes, and the cause of the others is not known. V and J calls and clone size follow that table, whereas D and trimming were derived from the DNA. The sample table holds 300,000 or so clones, of which 84% were seen once. The ten largest clones add up to 2% to 2.5% of the sample.

Sequencing was carried out using PBMCs. The receptor chain draws on TRBV9 and TRBJ2-5, with 13 bases matching TRBD2. The clonotype was recovered from a woman aged 40 to 55 in good health and CMV-seropositive. At the DNA level, the sequence is TGTGCCAGCAGCGTAGCAGGACTAGCGGGGGCGAACCAGTACTTC. The encoded protein is CASSVAGLAGANQYF.